The 13 T cell receptor beta chains given below trace back to one sample, sequenced in a study of T cell responses to AZD1222 COVID-19 vaccine. This table comes from immunoSEQ multiplex PCR, and its TCRdb copy is limited to in-frame clones, with some not included. The repertoire holds some 150,000 clones, with more than 75% as singletons. The sample here was peripheral blood, taken 28 days after the second AZD1222 dose. These receptors originate from an adult who received the AZD1222 COVID-19 vaccine.

V is TRBV19 and J is TRBJ1-5; D uncertain. CDR1 LNHDA and CDR2 SQIVND come from the germline V gene (reference sequence). Trimming removed 3 bases at V and 2 bases at J, with 5 bases between. The CDR3 has 13 amino acids. The CDR3 sequence: CASSIPGNQPQHF. CDR3 coding DNA: TGTGCCAGTAGTATTCCCGGCAATCAGCCCCAGCATTTT.

The V and J genes are TRBV5-6 and TRBJ1-2; D is unclear. The CDR3 consists of 16 residues. CDR1 SGHDT and CDR2 YYEEEE come from the germline V gene. The V end lost 2 bases, the J end lost 5 bases, and 19 bases lay between the germline ends. Written as DNA, the CDR3 is TGTGCCAGCAGCTTCGGCGTCGGGCCGAACCCGTATGGCTACACCTTC. Amino acids: CASSFGVGPNPYGYTF.

This rearrangement joins TRBV4-3 to TRBJ1-6; D is unclear. Germline values: CDR1 LGHNA, CDR2 YSLEER. Trimming left V 0 bases short and J 7 bases short, with 4 bases between. The CDR3 is made up of 13 amino acids. The CDR3 spells CASSQEWNSPLHF. The CDR3 nucleotides are TGCGCCAGCAGCCAAGAATGGAATTCACCCCTCCACTTT.

The chain links TRBV5-5 to TRBJ1-4; the D gene is possibly TRBD1 (5 bases). This CDR3 region has 15 residues. Germline loops: CDR1 SGHKS, CDR2 YYEKEE (reference sequence). The V end lost 1 base, the J end lost 7 bases, and 14 bases lay between the germline ends. The CDR3: CASSLYGGDGEKLFF. The CDR3 coding sequence is TGTGCCAGCAGCTTGTACGGGGGGGATGGTGAAAAACTGTTTTTT.

As to this clone: Its ends do not fully match the called genes, so a read error is possible. The chain combines TRBV2 with TRBJ2-3, with 8 bases aligning to TRBD1. The CDR3 runs to 14 residues. Germline assignment: CDR1 SNHLY and CDR2 FYNNEI. For the CDR3, the DNA is TGTGCCAGCAGGGGGACAGGACAAGCCGTGACGCGGTATTTT. Amino acid sequence: CASRGTGQAVTRYF. The variable domain in full, completed from reference TRBV2 and TRBJ2-3, reads EPEVTQTPSHQVTQMGQEVILRCVPISNHLYFYWYRQILGQKVEFLVSFYNNEISEKSEIFDDQFSVERPDGSNFTLKIRSTKLEDSAMYFCASRGTGQAVTRYFGPGTRLTVL.

The gene calls are TRBV15 and TRBJ1-1; D ambiguous. The CDR3 is made up of 15 amino acids. Germline V gene data show CDR1 as LNHNV and CDR2 as YYDKDF (reference sequence). The ends were cut back, 2 bases at V and 3 bases at J, with 13 bases in the middle. This CDR3 reads CATSRRLSSDTEAFF. The DNA of the CDR3 is TGTGCCACCAGCAGACGGCTCAGTTCAGACACTGAAGCTTTCTTT.

V is TRBV27 and J is TRBJ1-5; 8 bases are a match to TRBD1. Trimming removed 4 bases from V and 6 bases from J; junction bases left unmatched: 8. The germline CDR1 and CDR2 sequences are MNHEY and SMNVEV (reference sequence). The CDR3 totals 15 residues. CDR3 sequence: CASSSDRDLAQPQHF. CDR3 DNA sequence: TGTGCCAGCAGTTCGGACAGGGATTTGGCTCAGCCCCAGCATTTT.

This clone appeared a few times. The V gene is TRBV2, the J gene TRBJ1-5, with D possibly TRBD1 on 5 matching bases. Germline V gene lookup returns CDR1 SNHLY and CDR2 FYNNEI. The CDR3 totals 14 residues. V was cut by 3 bases and J by 4 bases, with 10 bases left in between. The CDR3: CASSDWDSNQPQHF. CDR3 nucleotide sequence: TGTGCCAGCAGTGATTGGGACTCTAATCAGCCCCAGCATTTT.

Regarding this clone: A much larger clone lies one base from this, so it may be a read error. V and J are TRBV7-9 and TRBJ1-1; D not certain. The length of the CDR3 is 11 residues. Trimming took off 4 bases at V and 1 base at J, with 1 base between the two ends. Germline CDR1 reads SEHNR; CDR2 reads FQNEAQ (reference sequence). CDR3 coding DNA: TGTGCCAGCAGCTCGAACACTGAAGCTTTCTTT. Protein product: CASSSNTEAFF.

V gene TRBV10-2 combines with J gene TRBJ1-2; D unclear. Deletions cut 10 bases from V and 0 bases from J, with 12 bases between. CDR1 WSHSY and CDR2 SAAADI come from the germline V gene. The CDR3 extends over 13 amino acids. Here the CDR3 DNA reads TGCGCCACCGCGGACGGAGCTAACTATGGCTACACCTTC. It encodes CATADGANYGYTF.

The chain carries TRBV7-9 and TRBJ1-1, with D tentatively TRBD1 (5 bases). The CDR3 sequence is 12 residues long. CDR1 is SEHNR, CDR2 FQNEAQ, per germline (reference sequence). Trimming stripped 10 bases from V and 0 bases from J, with 9 bases between. The CDR3 is CANDRLNTEAFF. The CDR3 region has the DNA TGTGCCAACGACAGACTGAACACTGAAGCTTTCTTT.

The V and J genes are TRBV7-2 and TRBJ2-3; unclear D gene. Trimming left V 5 bases short and J 0 bases short, with 6 bases between. CDR3 size: 13 residues. Per germline, CDR1 SGHTA and CDR2 FQGNSA. The CDR3 spells CASSVPSTDTQYF. Here the CDR3 DNA reads TGTGCCAGCAGCGTACCTAGCACAGATACGCAGTATTTT.

V gene TRBV7-6 combines with J gene TRBJ2-3, with D possibly being TRBD1 (5 bases). V was pared by 3 bases and J by 6 bases, with 10 bases between. The germline V gene encodes CDR1 SGHVS and CDR2 FNYEAQ. This CDR3 is 13 amino acids long. The CDR3 loop is CASSFFGADTQYF. The CDR3 DNA reads as TGTGCCAGCAGCTTCTTTGGGGCTGATACGCAGTATTTT.